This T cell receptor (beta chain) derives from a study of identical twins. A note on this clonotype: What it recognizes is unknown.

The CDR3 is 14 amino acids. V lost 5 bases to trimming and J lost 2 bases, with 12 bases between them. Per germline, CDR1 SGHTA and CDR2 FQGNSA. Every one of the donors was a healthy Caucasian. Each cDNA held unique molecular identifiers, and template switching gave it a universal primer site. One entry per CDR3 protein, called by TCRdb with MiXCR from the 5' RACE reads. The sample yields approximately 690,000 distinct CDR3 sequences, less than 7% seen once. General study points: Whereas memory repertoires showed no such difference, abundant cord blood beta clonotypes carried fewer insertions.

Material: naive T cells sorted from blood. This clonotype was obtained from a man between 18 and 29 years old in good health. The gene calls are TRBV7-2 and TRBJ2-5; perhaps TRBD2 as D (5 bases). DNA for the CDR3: TGTGCCAGCAGCCCGGACTCGGTTCAAGAGACCCAGTACTTC. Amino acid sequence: CASSPDSVQETQYF.